This TCR beta chain was obtained from a study of siplizumab effects on memory and regulatory T cells. The V end was cut by 6 bases, the J end by 2 bases, with 5 bases between. This CDR3 spans 13 amino acids. Germline-derived CDR1 and CDR2 are MNHNS and SASEGT. Regarding the study as a whole: Contribution to the alloresponse seemed major for naive T cells, which also seemed more diverse than memory cells. On average, under 70% of mappable alloreactive CD4+ clones were Treg-derived under siplizumab, against 26.9% in controls. Proliferating Tregs' suppressive function in siplizumab cultures went unconfirmed.

In each sample, some 9.6 x 10^4 TCR templates were assayed. Only in-frame clones appear in the TCRdb table, and some are missing; sequencing was by immunoSEQ multiplex PCR. The sample consists of approximately 82,000 clones, roughly 90% of them appearing once. This clone was seen only once. Antigen specificity is unknown. The TCR originated in a human donor in good health. Sequenced input: Tregs sorted from blood. The chain links TRBV6-1 to TRBJ2-6; no firm D call. The CDR3 coding sequence is TGTGCCAGCAGAGCCGCTGGGGCCAACGTCCTGACTTTC. It codes for CASRAAGANVLTF.